Listed below are T cell receptor beta chains from one sample, sequenced in a study of regulatory T cells in long-lasting Graves disease. TCRdb re-called the multiplex PCR reads through MiXCR, storing one row per CDR3 protein. This table holds 350,000 to 450,000 distinct CDR3 sequences, over 15% found once. The data also belong to a second study, concerning T cells in Graves' hyperthyroidism and ophthalmopathy.

The specimen was peripheral blood mononuclear cells (PBMCs), collected at new diagnosis, from a patient treated with antithyroid drugs. These receptors were taken from a man aged 40-50 years with Graves disease. CDR3s leave out the opening cysteine and the closing phenylalanine or tryptophan. Fields, in order: V gene, clone size, CDR3 protein. Clone sizes are given selectively: once, few, many, or a class where the clone is expanded.

V: TRBV7-2
size: many
CDR3: ASRPGGSREKLF

V: TRBV7-2
size: -
CDR3: ASSFYICSARGPVRRQETQY

V: TRBV28
size: -
CDR3: ASSLSKLWDRFTDTQY

V: TRBV5-8
size: -
CDR3: ASSSGQATNEQF

V: TRBV20-1
size: many
CDR3: SARTSGETQY

V: TRBV7-2
size: many
CDR3: ASSFSGTPVETQY

V: TRBV6-1
size: many
CDR3: ASSTMTGGSTSEHRETQY

V: TRBV12-3/TRBV12-4
size: many
CDR3: ASSPRGVSYEQY

V: TRBV27
size: -
CDR3: ASSWGQGPGELF

V: TRBV4-1
size: few
CDR3: ASSPRRGQGVGDNEQF